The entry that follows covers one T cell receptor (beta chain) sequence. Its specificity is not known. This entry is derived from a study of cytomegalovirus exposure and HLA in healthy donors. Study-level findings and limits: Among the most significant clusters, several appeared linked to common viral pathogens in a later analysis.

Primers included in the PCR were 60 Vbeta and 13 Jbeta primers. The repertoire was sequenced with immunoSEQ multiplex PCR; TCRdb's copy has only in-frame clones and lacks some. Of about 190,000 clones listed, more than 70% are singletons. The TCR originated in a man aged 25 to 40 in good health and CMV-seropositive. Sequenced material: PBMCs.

The CDR3 region is CASSLSDRKNQPQHF. The CDR3 nucleotides are TGTGCCAGCAGTTTATCGGACAGAAAAAATCAGCCCCAGCATTTT. The V gene is TRBV28, the J gene TRBJ1-5, with D possibly TRBD1 on 6 matching bases. This CDR3 spans 15 amino acids. Germline loops: CDR1 MDHEN, CDR2 SYDVKM. Trimming shortened V by 1 base and J by 4 bases, and 11 bases separated the two germline ends. Looking up the rest from reference TRBV28 and TRBJ1-5 gives the full variable domain: DVKVTQSSRYLVKRTGEKVFLECVQDMDHENMFWYRQDPGLGLRLIYFSYDVKMKEKGDIPEGYSVSREKKERFSLILESASTNQTSMYLCASSLSDRKNQPQHFGDGTRLSIL.